These 22 T cell receptor beta chains share one sample of origin, sequenced in a study of cytomegalovirus exposure and HLA in healthy donors. Use of 60 Vbeta and 13 Jbeta primers characterized the PCR. Using immunoSEQ multiplex PCR, the repertoire was profiled, and TCRdb retains in-frame clones only, with some absent. The table shows approximately 61,000 clones, with about 84% occurring only once. Sample: PBMCs. The origin of the receptors is a man younger than 35 in good health and CMV-seropositive.

The V call is TRBV5-1, the J call TRBJ2-5, with D unresolved. Trimming stripped 5 bases from V and 5 bases from J, with 10 bases between. The germline CDR1 and CDR2 sequences are SGHRS and YFSETQ. The CDR3 contains 12 residues. The CDR3 region has the DNA TGCGCCAGCAGGGTCTTCGGGGAGACCCAGTACTTC. It translates to CASRVFGETQYF.

The J gene is TRBJ2-1, the V gene TRBV6-4, with D perhaps TRBD1 (7 bases). With 6 bases removed from V and 9 bases from J, the gap between germline ends came to 15 bases. This CDR3 is built from 13 residues. Looked up from germline, CDR1 is MRHNA and CDR2 is SNTAGT. Here the CDR3 reads CASRTGDSGEQFF. CDR3 coding DNA: TGTGCCAGCAGAACAGGGGACTCGGGTGAGCAGTTCTTC.

The chain links TRBV6-5 to TRBJ2-3; TRBD2 is a possible D gene (6 bases). The CDR3 length is 12 residues. Looked up from germline, CDR1 is MNHEY and CDR2 is SVGAGI. Trimming pared 8 bases from V and 6 bases from J, leaving 12 bases between. The DNA of the CDR3 is TGTGCCAGCGGGGGGATGGCTGATACGCAGTATTTT. This sequence encodes CASGGMADTQYF.

The V gene is TRBV30, the J gene TRBJ1-2, with D hard to call. The CDR3 consists of 13 residues. V was cut by 3 bases and J by 3 bases, with 11 bases left in between. Germline V gene lookup returns CDR1 GTSNPN and CDR2 SVGIG (reference sequence). Here the CDR3 DNA reads TGTGCCTGGAGCTATAGATCCTACTATGGCTACACCTTC. Its translation is CAWSYRSYYGYTF.

In this sample, this clone turned up once. The chain has TRBV7-2 and TRBJ2-7; perhaps TRBD2 as D (5 bases). CDR1 and CDR2 (germline): SGHTA, FQGNSA. This CDR3 has 14 amino acids. Trimming left V 6 bases short and J 2 bases short, with 14 bases between. In DNA form, the CDR3 reads TGTGCCAGCAGGGACTTAGGGCTAGCCTACGAGCAGTACTTC. This gives the protein CASRDLGLAYEQYF.

The chain recombines TRBV5-4 with TRBJ2-1, with D tentatively TRBD1 (5 bases). The germline V and J ends were trimmed by 4 bases and 4 bases, with 12 bases remaining between them. CDR3 length equals 14 residues. Germline CDR1 and CDR2: SGHNT and YYREEE (reference sequence). The CDR3 bases are TGTGCCAGCAGCCTGGGGCCCGGGTACAATGAGCAGTTCTTC. It is translated as CASSLGPGYNEQFF. The full variable domain, rest sourced from reference TRBV5-4 and TRBJ2-1, is ETGVTQSPTHLIKTRGQQVTLRCSSQSGHNTVSWYQQALGQGPQFIFQYYREEENGRGNFPPRFSGLQFPNYSSELNVNALELDDSALYLCASSLGPGYNEQFFGPGTRLTVL.

As regards this clone: Other nucleotide sequences from this sample produce the same CDR3. The V call is TRBV30, the J call TRBJ2-7, with a tentative D call TRBD2 (5 bases). V gave up 0 bases and J gave up 2 bases, with 8 bases separating them. The germline CDR1 and CDR2 sequences are GTSNPN and SVGIG (reference sequence). The CDR3 runs to 13 residues. This chain's CDR3 is CAWSVLGTYEQYF. CDR3 bases: TGTGCCTGGAGTGTACTAGGTACCTACGAGCAGTACTTC.

The rearrangement joins TRBV7-9 to TRBJ2-1, with D possibly being TRBD2 (5 bases). The germline V and J ends were trimmed by 1 base and 5 bases, with 9 bases remaining between them. The CDR3 totals 14 residues. The germline V gene encodes CDR1 SEHNR and CDR2 FQNEAQ (reference sequence). DNA for the CDR3: TGTGCCAGCAGCTTAGGCGTGGGAGACAATGAGCAGTTCTTC. Encoded protein: CASSLGVGDNEQFF.

The V gene is TRBV9, the J gene TRBJ1-1; D is unresolved. V lost 3 bases and J lost 3, with 9 bases in between. Germline loops: CDR1 SGDLS, CDR2 YYNGEE. This CDR3 spans 13 amino acids. CDR3 loop: CASSAHPDTEAFF. Here the CDR3 DNA reads TGTGCCAGCAGCGCCCACCCGGACACTGAAGCTTTCTTT. Full variable domain (rest looked up from reference TRBV9 and TRBJ1-1): DSGVTQTPKHLITATGQRVTLRCSPRSGDLSVYWYQQSLDQGLQFLIQYYNGEERAKGNILERFSAQQFPDLHSELNLSSLELGDSALYFCASSAHPDTEAFFGQGTRLTVV.

The V call is TRBV5-4, the J call TRBJ1-6; 8 bases match TRBD1. Trimming cost V 4 bases and J 8 bases; bases outside gene matches: 5. CDR1 and CDR2 (germline): SGHNT, YYREEE (reference sequence). The CDR3 runs to 14 residues. CDR3 sequence reads: CASSLDRGDSPLHF. CDR3 nucleotide sequence: TGTGCCAGCAGCCTTGACAGGGGCGATTCACCCCTCCACTTT.

The genes are TRBV30 and TRBJ1-2, with 7 bases fitting TRBD1. Per germline, CDR1 GTSNPN and CDR2 SVGIG (reference sequence). This CDR3 region has 15 residues. The junction had 10 bases not matched to a gene; V was cut back by 2 bases and J by 4 bases. CDR3 coding DNA: TGTGCCTGGAGTCACCGGGACAGAAGTTTCTATGGCTACACCTTC. It translates to CAWSHRDRSFYGYTF.

This chain joins TRBV4-1 and TRBJ1-5, with a weak D call TRBD1 (5 bases). V gave up 0 bases and J gave up 2 bases, with 8 bases separating them. Germline-derived CDR1 and CDR2 are MGHRA and YSYEKL. The CDR3 has 15 residues. The CDR3 DNA follows: TGCGCCAGCAGCCAAGATCAGGGTGGCAATCAGCCCCAGCATTTT. It translates to CASSQDQGGNQPQHF.

The rearrangement uses TRBV29-1 and TRBJ1-3; unclear D gene. This CDR3 has 12 amino acids. Trimming removed 3 bases at V and 0 bases at J, with 3 bases between. The germline V gene encodes CDR1 SQVTM and CDR2 ANQGSEA. CDR3 DNA: TGCAGCGTTGACAGCTCTGGAAACACCATATATTTT. Amino acid sequence: CSVDSSGNTIYF.

CDR3 nucleotide sequence: TGTGCCAGCAGCGCAGGGTTAGCTAATGAAAAACTGTTTTTT. Its translation is CASSAGLANEKLFF. The rearrangement joins TRBV6-5 to TRBJ1-4; D possibly corresponds to TRBD1 (5 bases). The germline CDR1 and CDR2 sequences are MNHEY and SVGAGI. The germline V and J ends were trimmed by 6 bases and 3 bases, with 11 bases remaining between them. This CDR3 has 14 residues.

The chain recombines TRBV29-1 with TRBJ1-1, with 7 nucleotides matching TRBD1. The germline V gene has CDR1 SQVTM and CDR2 ANQGSEA. V dropped 7 bases and J dropped 4; count of bases not matched to a gene: 6. The CDR3 spans 12 residues. The CDR3 DNA reads TGCAGCGGTCAGACAGGGTCCACTGAAGCTTTCTTT. It translates to CSGQTGSTEAFF.

This rearrangement joins TRBV2 to TRBJ2-5; D possibly corresponds to TRBD2 (5 bases). CDR3 length equals 12 residues. V dropped 0 bases and J dropped 8 bases, with 7 bases sitting between them. Germline assignment: CDR1 SNHLY and CDR2 FYNNEI. CDR3 DNA sequence: TGTGCCAGCAGTGAAGCCGGGATCACCCAGTACTTC. This sequence encodes CASSEAGITQYF. Variable domain in full (rest from reference TRBV2 and TRBJ2-5): EPEVTQTPSHQVTQMGQEVILRCVPISNHLYFYWYRQILGQKVEFLVSFYNNEISEKSEIFDDQFSVERPDGSNFTLKIRSTKLEDSAMYFCASSEAGITQYFGPGTRLLVL.

The chain employs TRBV19 and TRBJ2-1, with a possible D match to TRBD2 (6 bases). CDR1 and CDR2 from the germline V gene are LNHDA and SQIVND (reference sequence). V shed 4 bases and J shed 6 bases, with 13 bases lying between them. The CDR3 loop spans 14 amino acids. The CDR3 coding sequence is TGTGCCAGTAGTAAGAGGTGGGACTCCAATGAGCAGTTCTTC. This translates into CASSKRWDSNEQFF.

The chain uses TRBV14 and TRBJ1-2; 8 positions agree with TRBD1. The trim removed 1 base at V and 3 bases at J, leaving 10 bases unmatched. Germline V lookup: CDR1 SGHDN, CDR2 FVKESK. This CDR3 region has 17 residues. CDR3 loop: CASSQVGRGPTHYGYTF. CDR3 in DNA: TGTGCCAGCAGCCAAGTGGGCAGGGGGCCCACTCACTATGGCTACACCTTC. Together with reference TRBV14 and TRBJ1-2, the CDR3 gives the full variable domain: EAGVTQFPSHSVIEKGQTVTLRCDPISGHDNLYWYRRVMGKEIKFLLHFVKESKQDESGMPNNRFLAERTGGTYSTLKVQPAELEDSGVYFCASSQVGRGPTHYGYTFGSGTRLTVV.

The sample holds one count of this clone. V and J are TRBV6-1 and TRBJ1-2, with TRBD1 matching 9 bases. The trim removed 10 bases at V and 4 bases at J, leaving 13 bases unmatched. The CDR3 sequence is 15 residues long. Germline loops: CDR1 MNHNS, CDR2 SASEGT. The CDR3 is CATSPGTGRIYGYTF. CDR3 nucleotide sequence: TGTGCCACCTCCCCCGGGACAGGGCGGATCTATGGCTACACCTTC.

A single count supports this clone. The V and J genes are TRBV10-2 and TRBJ1-2, with D perhaps matching TRBD1 (6 bases). The CDR3 is made up of 15 amino acids. CDR1 is WSHSY, CDR2 SAAADI, per germline. Between the trimmed V and J ends, which lost 3 bases and 7 bases, there was a span of 18 bases. CDR3 residues: CASSDTGGAVLGYTF. CDR3 coding DNA: TGCGCCAGCAGTGACACTGGGGGGGCGGTCCTTGGCTACACCTTC.

This chain connects TRBV29-1 to TRBJ1-1; 8 bases match TRBD1. Per the germline V gene, CDR1 is SQVTM and CDR2 is ANQGSEA. This CDR3 spans 11 amino acids. The junction had 1 base not matched to a gene; V was cut back by 6 bases and J by 4 bases. The CDR3 spells CSVGTGTEAFF. CDR3 in DNA: TGCAGCGTGGGGACAGGCACTGAAGCTTTCTTT.

The rearrangement links TRBV28 to TRBJ1-4, with 7 nucleotides matching TRBD1. Losses at the gene ends were 7 bases for V and 5 bases for J; bases not matched to a gene: 10. The CDR3 runs to 15 residues. Germline assignment: CDR1 MDHEN and CDR2 SYDVKM. Here the CDR3 reads CASTIPGQPNEKLFF. In nucleotides, the CDR3 is TGTGCCAGCACCATCCCGGGACAGCCGAATGAAAAACTGTTTTTT.